This T cell receptor (beta chain) was documented in a study of cytomegalovirus exposure and HLA in healthy donors. Notes on the study in general: Later on, an analysis showed TCR association rates differing by HLA locus, with DRB1 the most and HLA-C the fewest.

For this clone: Its antigen remains unidentified.

In the PCR, 60 Vbeta and 13 Jbeta primers were used. Clones were sequenced by immunoSEQ multiplex PCR, and TCRdb holds only the in-frame ones, with some missing. The table lists some 120,000 clones. The sample comprised PBMCs. The receptor was derived from a man between 18 and 29 years old in good health and CMV-seronegative.

CDR3 in DNA: TGTGCCAGCAGTCCGACTTCCAGTCCCTATGGCTACACCTTC. Translation: CASSPTSSPYGYTF. This chain uses TRBV6-6 with TRBJ1-2; no firm D call. CDR1 and CDR2 from the germline V gene are MNHNY and SVGAGI (reference sequence). The V end was cut by 5 bases, the J end by 4 bases, with 14 bases between. This CDR3 has 14 amino acids.